Below are 2 T cell receptor beta chains sequenced from a single sample in a study of cytomegalovirus exposure and HLA in healthy donors (dated 2017 in TCRdb). The library was made by the immunoSEQ multiplex PCR assay. For the multiplex PCR, a mixture combining 60 forward primers for TCR Vbeta segments and 13 reverse primers for TCR Jbeta segments was used. TCRdb carries this immuneACCESS record with in-frame sequences only. Its versions omit some clonotypes, under half of them owing to an unresolved V gene in the studies checked, with the rest unexplained. The sample yields 200,000 or so clones; roughly three quarters were counted once. The ten largest clones capture around 0.38% of the sample. Input material: PBMCs. These receptor sequences come from a male donor in good health and CMV-seropositive.

V gene TRBV5-1 combines with J gene TRBJ2-7, with TRBD1 matching over 9 bases. This CDR3 is 16 amino acids long. Germline V gene lookup returns CDR1 SGHRS and CDR2 YFSETQ. After removal of 0 bases from V and 2 bases from J, the junction contained 6 bases not matched to a gene. CDR3 in amino acids: CASSLGGTGRTYEQYF. CDR3 coding DNA: TGCGCCAGCAGCTTGGGTGGGACAGGGCGTACCTACGAGCAGTACTTC.

The V gene is TRBV28, the J gene TRBJ2-1; TRBD1 matches at 11 bases. CDR1 and CDR2 (germline): MDHEN, SYDVKM. The junction had 3 bases not matched to a gene; V was cut back by 6 bases and J by 2 bases. The CDR3 is 15 residues long. The CDR3 DNA sequence: TGTGCCAGCAGCTCGGACAGGGGGCCCTACAATGAGCAGTTCTTC. Residues: CASSSDRGPYNEQFF. Full variable domain (rest looked up from reference TRBV28 and TRBJ2-1): DVKVTQSSRYLVKRTGEKVFLECVQDMDHENMFWYRQDPGLGLRLIYFSYDVKMKEKGDIPEGYSVSREKKERFSLILESASTNQTSMYLCASSSDRGPYNEQFFGPGTRLTVL.